The T cell receptor (beta chain) under discussion was sequenced for a study of blood T cell repertoires in COVID-19. Study information: The origin of the acute and convalescent COVID-19 samples was the United States, Italy and Spain. Nucleic acid was either cDNA or gDNA, and it came from T cells, B-cell-depleted T cells, or PBMCs.

Source study methods: Amplification with reference gene primers provided the estimates of nucleated cell counts. Assay used: immunoSEQ multiplex PCR; TCRdb lists only in-frame clones, some missing. V and J calls and clone size follow that table, whereas D and trimming were derived from the DNA. The data hold 88,000 or so clones, with more than 75% observed a single time. The CDR3 is made up of 18 amino acids. Germline CDR1 is SGHRS and CDR2 is YFSETQ. Trimming pared 4 bases from V and 0 bases from J, leaving 19 bases between. This clone was picked up one time. The chain couples TRBV5-1 to TRBJ2-2; TRBD2 might be the D (6 bases). The sample taken for sequencing was peripheral blood. The origin of this receptor is a human donor in a cohort sampled during active COVID-19. CDR3 in DNA: TGCGCCAGCAGCCCCGAACCCTTTGGCGGGACGAACACCGGGGAGCTGTTTTTT. Protein sequence: CASSPEPFGGTNTGELFF.